The rows below give T cell receptor beta chains drawn from one sample of a study of T cell responses to AZD1222 COVID-19 vaccine. Profiled with immunoSEQ multiplex PCR; TCRdb holds only in-frame clones, not every one. The table has under 140,000 clones, 70% to 90% seen once; the top ten hold around 3.2%. This specimen consisted of peripheral blood, obtained on day 0 of AZD1222 vaccination. The receptors stem from an adult in good health. Each CDR3 is given with its conserved first and last residue. Fields, in order: CDR3 length, clone size, J gene, D gene, V gene, CDR3 protein, CDR3 DNA. D genes are given only for firm matches. For some rows the clone size is stated as once, few or many, or as a class when expanded; others skip it.

CDR3 length: 16
clone size: -
J gene: TRBJ1-2
D gene: -
V gene: TRBV6-6
CDR3 protein: CASSSRGGGQFYGYTF
CDR3 DNA: TGTGCCAGCAGTTCCCGGGGCGGGGGGCAGTTCTATGGCTACACCTTC

CDR3 length: 16
clone size: -
J gene: TRBJ1-6
D gene: TRBD1
V gene: TRBV19
CDR3 protein: CASSKTGPSAYSPLHF
CDR3 DNA: TGTGCCAGTAGTAAGACAGGGCCCTCGGCCTATTCACCCCTCCACTTT

CDR3 length: 15
clone size: -
J gene: TRBJ2-1
D gene: TRBD2
V gene: TRBV4-2
CDR3 protein: CASSQASGSVNEQFF
CDR3 DNA: TGTGCCAGCAGCCAAGCGAGCGGGAGCGTCAATGAGCAGTTCTTC

CDR3 length: 16
clone size: -
J gene: TRBJ2-7
D gene: -
V gene: TRBV5-1
CDR3 protein: CASSMGQGIAGVGQYF
CDR3 DNA: TGCGCCAGCAGCATGGGACAGGGGATAGCGGGAGTGGGGCAGTACTTC

CDR3 length: 15
clone size: -
J gene: TRBJ2-5
D gene: -
V gene: TRBV15
CDR3 protein: CATSRGGLAEETQYF
CDR3 DNA: TGTGCCACCAGCAGAGGGGGGCTGGCGGAAGAGACCCAGTACTTC

CDR3 length: 12
clone size: few
J gene: TRBJ2-1
D gene: -
V gene: TRBV11-2
CDR3 protein: CASSFRGNEQFF
CDR3 DNA: TGTGCCAGCAGCTTTAGAGGCAATGAGCAGTTCTTC

CDR3 length: 14
clone size: -
J gene: TRBJ1-1
D gene: TRBD1
V gene: TRBV5-1
CDR3 protein: CASSPGGRNTEAFF
CDR3 DNA: TGCGCCAGCAGCCCAGGGGGTCGCAACACTGAAGCTTTCTTT

CDR3 length: 15
clone size: -
J gene: TRBJ2-7
D gene: -
V gene: TRBV7-2
CDR3 protein: CASSRRSESSYEQYF
CDR3 DNA: TGTGCCAGCTCGAGGCGATCCGAAAGCTCCTACGAGCAGTACTTC

CDR3 length: 14
clone size: -
J gene: TRBJ2-1
D gene: TRBD1
V gene: TRBV7-9
CDR3 protein: CASSLGTGGHEQFF
CDR3 DNA: TGTGCCAGCAGCTTAGGGACAGGGGGCCATGAGCAGTTCTTC

CDR3 length: 17
clone size: -
J gene: TRBJ2-3
D gene: -
V gene: TRBV4-2
CDR3 protein: CASSQDIGSLGTDTQYF
CDR3 DNA: TGTGCCAGCAGCCAAGATATTGGCAGCTTAGGCACAGATACGCAGTATTTT

CDR3 length: 13
clone size: -
J gene: TRBJ1-4
D gene: -
V gene: TRBV28
CDR3 protein: CASSFLTNEKLFF
CDR3 DNA: TGTGCCAGCAGTTTTTTAACTAATGAAAAACTGTTTTTT

CDR3 length: 16
clone size: -
J gene: TRBJ2-7
D gene: TRBD2
V gene: TRBV4-2
CDR3 protein: CASSLDGGGLTYEQYF
CDR3 DNA: TGTGCCAGCAGCCTCGATGGGGGGGGACTAACCTACGAGCAGTACTTC

CDR3 length: 13
clone size: -
J gene: TRBJ2-7
D gene: -
V gene: TRBV5-6
CDR3 protein: CASSLVDGYEQYF
CDR3 DNA: TGTGCCAGCAGCTTGGTGGACGGTTACGAGCAGTACTTC

CDR3 length: 14
clone size: -
J gene: TRBJ2-7
D gene: -
V gene: TRBV5-1
CDR3 protein: CASSGVGRDNEQYF
CDR3 DNA: TGCGCCAGCAGCGGCGTCGGCAGGGATAACGAGCAGTACTTC

CDR3 length: 15
clone size: -
J gene: TRBJ1-2
D gene: -
V gene: TRBV7-9
CDR3 protein: CASSLDPGGYYGYTF
CDR3 DNA: TGTGCCAGCAGCTTAGATCCGGGGGGGTACTATGGCTACACCTTC

CDR3 length: 17
clone size: -
J gene: TRBJ2-3
D gene: TRBD2
V gene: TRBV4-2
CDR3 protein: CASSLIKGLDQTDTQYF
CDR3 DNA: TGTGCCAGCAGCCTAATAAAGGGACTAGATCAAACAGATACGCAGTATTTT

CDR3 length: 14
clone size: -
J gene: TRBJ1-3
D gene: -
V gene: TRBV11-2
CDR3 protein: CASTRTAGGNTIYF
CDR3 DNA: TGTGCCAGTACCAGGACAGCCGGCGGAAACACCATATATTTT

CDR3 length: 18
clone size: -
J gene: TRBJ2-5
D gene: TRBD2
V gene: TRBV18
CDR3 protein: CASSPTSGGSQFQETQYF
CDR3 DNA: TGTGCCAGCTCACCAACTAGCGGGGGCTCCCAATTCCAAGAGACCCAGTACTTC

CDR3 length: 16
clone size: -
J gene: TRBJ2-1
D gene: TRBD1
V gene: TRBV28
CDR3 protein: CASSSRDRGARNEQFF
CDR3 DNA: TGTGCCAGCAGTTCCCGGGACAGGGGGGCACGTAATGAGCAGTTCTTC

CDR3 length: 14
clone size: -
J gene: TRBJ2-5
D gene: -
V gene: TRBV18
CDR3 protein: CASSPGGGQETQYF
CDR3 DNA: TGTGCCAGCTCACCGGGGGGCGGTCAAGAGACCCAGTACTTC

CDR3 length: 16
clone size: -
J gene: TRBJ2-3
D gene: TRBD1
V gene: TRBV28
CDR3 protein: CASLPSGTGYTDTQYF
CDR3 DNA: TGTGCCAGCTTACCCTCCGGGACAGGGTACACAGATACGCAGTATTTT

CDR3 length: 14
clone size: -
J gene: TRBJ2-5
D gene: TRBD2
V gene: TRBV25-1
CDR3 protein: CASSAGLTTGTQYF
CDR3 DNA: TGTGCCAGCAGTGCGGGACTAACAACGGGGACCCAGTACTTC

CDR3 length: 13
clone size: -
J gene: TRBJ2-1
D gene: TRBD2
V gene: TRBV30
CDR3 protein: CAWSSGGANEQFF
CDR3 DNA: TGTGCCTGGAGTTCCGGGGGGGCTAATGAGCAGTTCTTC

CDR3 length: 15
clone size: -
J gene: TRBJ2-7
D gene: -
V gene: TRBV5-4
CDR3 protein: CASSLAGPSSYEQYF
CDR3 DNA: TGTGCCAGCAGCTTGGCAGGGCCAAGCTCCTACGAGCAGTACTTC

CDR3 length: 15
clone size: -
J gene: TRBJ2-7
D gene: TRBD2
V gene: TRBV2
CDR3 protein: CASSEQLAATYEQYF
CDR3 DNA: TGTGCCAGCAGTGAACAACTAGCGGCGACCTACGAGCAGTACTTC

CDR3 length: 13
clone size: -
J gene: TRBJ1-1
D gene: -
V gene: TRBV10-1
CDR3 protein: CASRQDGNTEAFF
CDR3 DNA: TGCGCCAGCAGACAGGACGGGAACACTGAAGCTTTCTTT